This T cell receptor (beta chain) was sequenced during a study of human T cells and chemical hapten exposure. Described time point: patch test 1, 2 weeks after DPC sensitization. As for treatment: therapeutic diphenylcyclopropenone sensitization with weekly scalp DPC. This clonotype was seen a few times. One entry per CDR3 protein, called by TCRdb with MiXCR from the RACE reads. In the table there are 74,000 or so distinct CDR3 sequences, about 9.3% of which are singletons. V was trimmed by 1 base and J by 0 bases, leaving 16 bases between them. Germline CDR1 reads LNHNV; CDR2 reads YYDKDF (reference sequence). The CDR3 is 18 residues long.

This chain joins TRBV15 and TRBJ1-3; no clear D gene. The receptor's source is a woman between 50 and 59 years old with alopecia areata. Some clones in this sample may be carry-over from other donors' samples. The specimen comprised whole blood, sampled in connection with sensitization to the hapten diphenylcyclopropenone (DPC). DNA for the CDR3: TGTGCCACCAGCAGAGTCAGAGCGGGAGGGTTCTCTGGAAACACCATATATTTT. Translation gives CATSRVRAGGFSGNTIYF.